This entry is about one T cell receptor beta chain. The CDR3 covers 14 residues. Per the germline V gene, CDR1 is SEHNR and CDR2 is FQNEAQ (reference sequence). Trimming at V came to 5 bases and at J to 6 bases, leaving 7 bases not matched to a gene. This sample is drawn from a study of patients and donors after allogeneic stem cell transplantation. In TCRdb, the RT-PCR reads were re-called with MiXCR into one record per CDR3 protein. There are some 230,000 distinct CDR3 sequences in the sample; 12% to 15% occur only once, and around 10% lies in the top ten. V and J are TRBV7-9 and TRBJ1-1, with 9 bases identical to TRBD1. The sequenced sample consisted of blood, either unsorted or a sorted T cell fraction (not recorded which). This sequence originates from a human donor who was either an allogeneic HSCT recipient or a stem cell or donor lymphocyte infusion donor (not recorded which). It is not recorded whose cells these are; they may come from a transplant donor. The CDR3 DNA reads TGTGCCAGCAGCGGTGGACAGGGGAGGGCTGAAGCTTTCTTT. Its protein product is CASSGGQGRAEAFF.